The 21 T cell receptor beta chains given below trace back to one sample, sequenced in a study of metastatic and nonmetastatic thyroid tumors. TCRdb re-called the PCR reads through MiXCR. The sample consists of some 37,000 clones, roughly half of them appearing once. Every patient was untreated before thyroid surgery. The sequencing sample was made of tumor tissue. The receptor set was obtained from a male donor with papillary thyroid cancer or a benign thyroid nodule (not recorded which). Some clones in this sample may be carry-over from other donors' samples.

There are a few counts of this clone. The chain joins TRBV30 to TRBJ2-5; either TRBD1 or TRBD2 may supply D (5 bases each). This CDR3 has 13 residues. Trimming pared 7 bases from V and 0 bases from J, leaving 12 bases between. CDR1 and CDR2 from the germline V gene are GTSNPN and SVGIG (reference sequence). The CDR3 coding sequence is TGTGCCTTTAAATCGGGGCACCAAGAGACCCAGTACTTC. Translating gives CAFKSGHQETQYF.

The chain has TRBV3-1 and TRBJ1-1; D is undetermined. This CDR3 spans 14 amino acids. Between the trimmed V and J ends, which lost 1 base and 4 bases, there was a span of 10 bases. Germline CDR1 is LGHDT and CDR2 is YNNKEL (reference sequence). The CDR3 region is CASSQGGGSTEAFF. The CDR3 bases are TGTGCCAGCAGCCAAGGAGGAGGAAGCACTGAAGCTTTCTTT.

V usage is TRBV18 and J usage is TRBJ2-1; the match to TRBD2 covers 7 bases. V lost 6 bases and J lost 7; bases outside the gene matches: 9. This CDR3 spans 14 amino acids. Germline V gene sequence: CDR1 KGHSH, CDR2 LQKENI. CDR3 DNA: TGTGCCAGCTCTGCAAGCGGGACTGGAAATGAGCAGTTCTTC. Amino acid sequence: CASSASGTGNEQFF. Looking up the rest from reference TRBV18 and TRBJ2-1 gives the full variable domain: NAGVMQNPRHLVRRRGQEARLRCSPMKGHSHVYWYRQLPEEGLKFMVYLQKENIIDESGMPKERFSAEFPKEGPSILRIQQVVRGDSAAYFCASSASGTGNEQFFGPGTRLTVL.

V is TRBV11-3 and J is TRBJ2-2, with a weak D call TRBD2 (6 bases). This CDR3 is built from 16 residues. The germline gives CDR1 SGHNT, CDR2 YENEEA. Trimming removed 0 bases from V and 7 bases from J, with 15 bases in between. The CDR3 reads CASSLDQGLAGGELFF. The CDR3 bases are TGTGCCAGCAGCTTAGATCAGGGACTGGCGGGCGGGGAGCTGTTTTTT.

The count of this clone is one. J is TRBJ1-1 and V is TRBV28, with 7 bases matching TRBD1. The CDR3 spans 14 residues. In germline, CDR1 is MDHEN, CDR2 SYDVKM. Germline trimming cut 4 bases from V and 2 bases from J; bases unmatched to any gene: 4. The CDR3 DNA is TGTGCCAGCAGTTCATACAGGGGAAACACTGAAGCTTTCTTT. It specifies CASSSYRGNTEAFF.

This clone was observed a few times. The chain's CDR3 is CASSPGFGTEAFF. In nucleotides, the CDR3 is TGTGCCAGCAGTCCCGGGTTCGGTACTGAAGCTTTCTTT. The chain is built from TRBV6-1 and TRBJ1-1; D is ambiguous. V gave up 5 bases and J gave up 5 bases, with 12 bases separating them. Germline values: CDR1 MNHNS, CDR2 SASEGT. The CDR3 is 13 residues long.

This clone has a handful of counts. The chain employs TRBV28 and TRBJ2-2; maybe TRBD1 (5 bases). V dropped 3 bases and J dropped 3 bases, with 8 bases sitting between them. The CDR3 loop spans 14 amino acids. Germline V CDR1 and CDR2: MDHEN, SYDVKM. CDR3 protein: CASSFQGYTGELFF. The CDR3 region has the DNA TGTGCCAGCAGTTTTCAGGGTTACACCGGGGAGCTGTTTTTT.

In its sample, this clone ranks as medium-sized. The genes are TRBV19 and TRBJ2-6; TRBD2 matches at 10 bases. CDR1 and CDR2 (germline): LNHDA, SQIVND (reference sequence). V was pared by 7 bases and J by 0 bases, with 3 bases of the junction left unmatched. The CDR3 spans 16 residues. The CDR3 spells CASKTSGASGANVLTF. Here the CDR3 DNA reads TGTGCCAGTAAAACTAGCGGGGCCTCTGGGGCCAACGTCCTGACTTTC.

CDR3 protein: CASSGRGLPEAFF. The CDR3 DNA follows: TGTGCCAGTAGTGGGCGGGGGCTACCTGAAGCTTTCTTT. The chain recombines TRBV19 with TRBJ1-1; tentatively, D is TRBD1 (6 bases). Germline V gene data show CDR1 as LNHDA and CDR2 as SQIVND (reference sequence). CDR3 length: 13 residues. The germline V and J ends were trimmed by 5 bases and 6 bases, with 13 bases remaining between them.

This clone showed up just a few times. The CDR3 DNA reads as TGTGCCAGCAGCTTATTGGGGGCGAGAGGGGGCAATCAGCCCCAGCATTTT. It yields the protein CASSLLGARGGNQPQHF. The V gene is TRBV7-8, the J gene TRBJ1-5; the D gene is possibly TRBD1 (6 bases). CDR1 SGHVS and CDR2 FQNEAQ come from the germline V gene. V was trimmed by 2 bases and J by 2 bases, leaving 16 bases between them. This CDR3 is built from 17 residues.

V usage is TRBV20-1 and J usage is TRBJ1-1, with TRBD1 matching over 7 bases. The trim removed 6 bases at V and 1 base at J, leaving 11 bases unmatched. The germline gives CDR1 DFQATT, CDR2 SNEGSKA (reference sequence). The CDR3 is 15 amino acids. The CDR3 spells CSATNGQASNTEAFF. DNA of the CDR3: TGCAGTGCCACTAACGGACAGGCCTCGAACACTGAAGCTTTCTTT.

This clone is medium-sized in the sample. The V gene is TRBV6-2 or TRBV6-3, the J gene TRBJ1-1; D is perhaps TRBD1 (5 bases). The CDR3 has 13 residues. Trimming removed 6 bases from V and 4 bases from J, with 12 bases in between. Per germline, CDR1 MNHEY and CDR2 SVGEGT. This CDR3 is CASSLTGATEAFF. CDR3 coding DNA: TGTGCCAGCAGCCTCACCGGGGCCACTGAAGCTTTCTTT.

CDR3 residues: CASSQVGAREKLFF. The CDR3 DNA reads as TGCGCCAGCAGCCAAGTGGGGGCGCGCGAAAAACTGTTTTTT. The chain employs TRBV4-1 and TRBJ1-4; a possible D gene is TRBD1 (6 bases). This CDR3 is 14 amino acids long. Per the germline V gene, CDR1 is MGHRA and CDR2 is YSYEKL. Trimming removed 1 base from V and 8 bases from J, with 11 bases in between.

The chain is built from TRBV6-1 and TRBJ2-1; 11 positions agree with TRBD2. V was clipped by 4 bases and J by 7 bases; unmatched bases: 12. Germline lookup yields CDR1 MNHNS and CDR2 SASEGT. CDR3 length equals 17 residues. The CDR3, as DNA: TGTGCCAGCAGTGGCAGACTAGCGGGACCCCCGGGAAATGAGCAGTTCTTC. It yields the protein CASSGRLAGPPGNEQFF.

This chain uses TRBV3-1 with TRBJ2-7, with D maybe TRBD2 (6 bases). V lost 0 bases and J lost 2, with 8 bases in between. The CDR3 has 14 residues. CDR1 and CDR2 (germline): LGHDT, YNNKEL (reference sequence). The CDR3 nucleotides are TGTGCCAGCAGCCAAGATGCTAGCGCCTACGAGCAGTACTTC. As protein: CASSQDASAYEQYF.

The chain combines TRBV20-1 with TRBJ2-7, with D possibly being TRBD1 (8 bases). Per the germline V gene, CDR1 is DFQATT and CDR2 is SNEGSKA (reference sequence). V was pared by 5 bases and J by 3 bases, with 17 bases between. CDR3 length: 14 amino acids. The CDR3 DNA reads TGCAGTGCTTCCGGGGGGACAGGAAACTACGAGCAGTACGTC. Translated, it gives CSASGGTGNYEQYV.

The chain couples TRBV28 to TRBJ1-5, with no clear D. V was shortened by 10 bases and J by 4 bases, with 11 bases between the two germline ends. The CDR3 is 12 amino acids. Per germline, CDR1 MDHEN and CDR2 SYDVKM. This CDR3 is CATGVGNQPQHF. In nucleotides, the CDR3 is TGTGCCACCGGCGTAGGGAATCAGCCCCAGCATTTT.

This clone was recorded a few times. Other DNA variants within this sample encode the same CDR3. V and J are TRBV11-2 and TRBJ2-7; D is uncertain. The CDR3 has 14 residues. CDR1 and CDR2 (germline): SGHAT, FQNNGV. The V and J ends lost 3 bases and 3 bases respectively, with 12 bases between them. The chain's CDR3 is CASSFSGRNYEQYF. As DNA, the CDR3 is TGTGCCAGCAGCTTCTCTGGACGGAACTACGAGCAGTACTTC.

V usage is TRBV13 and J usage is TRBJ1-2; D not certain. Germline V CDR1 and CDR2: PRHDT, FYEKMQ (reference sequence). This CDR3 comprises 11 residues. Trimming removed 6 bases at V and 4 bases at J, with 6 bases between. As DNA, the CDR3 is TGTGCCAGCAGTTACACCTATGGCTACACCTTC. This translates into CASSYTYGYTF.

Only one count was recorded for this clone. The V call is TRBV4-3, the J call TRBJ2-7; D perhaps matches TRBD2 (6 bases). CDR1 is LGHNA, CDR2 YSLEER, per germline. This CDR3 spans 14 amino acids. Trimming left V 0 bases short and J 2 bases short, with 8 bases between. The CDR3 protein is CASSQERLAYEQYF. The CDR3 DNA follows: TGCGCCAGCAGCCAAGAAAGACTAGCCTACGAGCAGTACTTC.

This clone was seen more than once but under ten times. The V and J genes are TRBV20-1 and TRBJ2-1, with 7 bases identical to TRBD2. This CDR3 spans 16 amino acids. The germline V gene encodes CDR1 DFQATT and CDR2 SNEGSKA (reference sequence). V shed 5 bases, J shed 0 bases, and the junction held 10 bases outside the gene matches. In DNA, the CDR3 is TGCAGTGCTCCAAACGAAGCGGGGAGCTCCTACAATGAGCAGTTCTTC. It is translated as CSAPNEAGSSYNEQFF.